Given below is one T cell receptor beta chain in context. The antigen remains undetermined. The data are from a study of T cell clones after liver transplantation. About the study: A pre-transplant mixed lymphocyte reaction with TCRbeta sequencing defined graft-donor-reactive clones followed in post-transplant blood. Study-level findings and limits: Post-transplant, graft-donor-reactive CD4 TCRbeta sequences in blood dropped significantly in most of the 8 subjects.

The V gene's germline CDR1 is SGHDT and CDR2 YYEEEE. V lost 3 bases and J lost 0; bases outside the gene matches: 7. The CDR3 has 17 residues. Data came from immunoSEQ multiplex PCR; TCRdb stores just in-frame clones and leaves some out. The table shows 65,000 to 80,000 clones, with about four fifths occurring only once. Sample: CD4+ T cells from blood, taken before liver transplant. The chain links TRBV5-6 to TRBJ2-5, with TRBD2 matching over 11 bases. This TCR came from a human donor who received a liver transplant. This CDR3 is CASSSYSGRGYQETQYF. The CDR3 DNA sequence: TGTGCCAGCAGCTCCTATAGCGGGAGGGGATACCAAGAGACCCAGTACTTC.